Presented here are 16 T cell receptor beta chains from one specimen sequenced in a study of T cell responses to AZD1222 COVID-19 vaccine. The repertoire was sequenced with immunoSEQ multiplex PCR; TCRdb's copy has only in-frame clones and lacks some. The repertoire consists of about 100,000 clones, with 92% occurring once and the leading ten covering under 10%. The specimen was peripheral blood, collected 28 days after the second AZD1222 dose. These receptors all come from an adult who received the AZD1222 COVID-19 vaccine.

Here the CDR3 reads CSVPEDNTGELFF. In DNA, the CDR3 is TGCAGCGTGCCCGAGGATAACACCGGGGAGCTGTTTTTT. This rearrangement joins TRBV29-1 to TRBJ2-2, with D unclear. V was pared by 6 bases and J by 2 bases, with 10 bases between. Germline V lookup: CDR1 SQVTM, CDR2 ANQGSEA. The CDR3 spans 13 residues.

J is TRBJ1-3 and V is TRBV9, with D perhaps TRBD1 (5 bases). This CDR3 has 17 residues. Germline lookup yields CDR1 SGDLS and CDR2 YYNGEE. The V end was cut by 2 bases, the J end by 2 bases, with 17 bases between. The CDR3: CASSVAPGQATGNTIYF. DNA for the CDR3: TGTGCCAGCAGCGTCGCCCCGGGGCAGGCAACTGGAAACACCATATATTTT.

The chain employs TRBV6-5 and TRBJ2-7; D not resolved. Trimming took off 3 bases at V and 2 bases at J, with 8 bases between the two ends. This CDR3 is 13 amino acids long. Germline CDR1 and CDR2: MNHEY and SVGAGI. DNA for the CDR3: TGTGCCAGCAGTTATAGGGTGACCTACGAGCAGTACTTC. It is translated as CASSYRVTYEQYF.

This chain uses TRBV28 with TRBJ2-7; 8 bases align to TRBD2. This CDR3 region has 15 residues. Germline CDR1 MDHEN, CDR2 SYDVKM. V dropped 4 bases and J dropped 3; count of bases not matched to a gene: 8. This CDR3 reads CASSYLAGRIYEQYF. The DNA for the CDR3 is TGTGCCAGCAGTTACTTAGCGGGAAGAATCTACGAGCAGTACTTC.

This clone appeared a few times. The chain is built from TRBV29-1 and TRBJ2-1, with 13 bases that match TRBD2. This CDR3 has 19 amino acids. V shed 8 bases, J shed 5 bases, and the junction held 21 bases outside the gene matches. In germline, CDR1 is SQVTM, CDR2 ANQGSEA. The CDR3 DNA reads TGCAGCTCTGGAGGACTAGCGGGAGCGTCCTACGGGTCCAACAATGAGCAGTTCTTC. The encoded protein is CSSGGLAGASYGSNNEQFF.

The chain has TRBV20-1 and TRBJ1-2; D is uncertain. This CDR3 contains 9 residues. V lost 7 bases to trimming and J lost 7 bases, with 7 bases between them. CDR1 is DFQATT and CDR2 is SNEGSKA in the germline V gene (reference sequence). This CDR3 is CSVGGGYTF. In nucleotides, the CDR3 is TGCAGTGTGGGCGGTGGCTACACCTTC.

The chain uses TRBV6-6 and TRBJ1-2; D not resolved. CDR1 and CDR2 from the germline V gene are MNHNY and SVGAGI (reference sequence). Deletions cut 0 bases from V and 4 bases from J, with 0 bases between. This CDR3 has 11 residues. The CDR3 reads CASSYSYGYTF. The CDR3 region has the DNA TGTGCCAGCAGTTACTCCTATGGCTACACCTTC.

In this sample, this clone turned up once. The V and J genes are TRBV19 and TRBJ1-6, with 7 bases lining up with TRBD1. The CDR3 has 15 amino acids. V gave up 4 bases and J gave up 6 bases; unmatched junction bases: 6. Germline V gene lookup returns CDR1 LNHDA and CDR2 SQIVND (reference sequence). The CDR3 reads CASSNQGVPNSPLHF. The CDR3 DNA is TGTGCCAGTAGTAACCAGGGGGTCCCTAATTCACCCCTCCACTTT.

This rearrangement joins TRBV18 to TRBJ1-3, with a possible D match to TRBD1 (6 bases). The CDR3 has 15 amino acids. Germline V CDR1 and CDR2: KGHSH, LQKENI. The V gene lost 3 bases and the J gene lost 0 bases, with 9 bases spanning the gap. CDR3 amino acids: CASSPTGSSGNTIYF. The DNA for the CDR3 is TGTGCCAGCTCACCTACAGGGAGCTCTGGAAACACCATATATTTT.

The chain carries TRBV5-4 and TRBJ2-1; D is ambiguous. Looked up from germline, CDR1 is SGHNT and CDR2 is YYREEE (reference sequence). This CDR3 is built from 16 residues. V lost 4 bases to trimming and J lost 0 bases, with 14 bases between them. The CDR3 here is CASSLDLGNSYNEQFF. The DNA of the CDR3 is TGTGCCAGCAGCCTGGATCTCGGAAACTCCTACAATGAGCAGTTCTTC.

The chain couples TRBV3-1 (or the pseudogene TRBV3-2) to TRBJ1-3, with TRBD1 matching over 7 bases. After removal of 2 bases from V and 2 bases from J, the junction contained 3 bases not matched to a gene. The CDR3 covers 15 residues. Germline CDR1 and CDR2: LGHDT and YNNKEL (reference sequence). The CDR3 protein is CASSQFQGAGNTIYF. The CDR3 DNA reads as TGTGCCAGCAGCCAATTTCAGGGGGCTGGAAACACCATATATTTT.

The chain combines TRBV19 with TRBJ1-5; D call uncertain. The CDR3 covers 12 residues. V dropped 6 bases and J dropped 3 bases, with 6 bases sitting between them. Per germline, CDR1 LNHDA and CDR2 SQIVND (reference sequence). CDR3 sequence (DNA): TGTGCCAGTAGGGTCAACAATCAGCCCCAGCATTTT. Its protein is CASRVNNQPQHF. Based on the CDR3 plus reference TRBV19 and TRBJ1-5, the full variable domain is DGGITQSPKYLFRKEGQNVTLSCEQNLNHDAMYWYRQDPGQGLRLIYYSQIVNDFQKGDIAEGYSVSREKKESFPLTVTSAQKNPTAFYLCASRVNNQPQHFGDGTRLSIL.

This clone occurred once. Germline is not matched at one junction end, which may reflect a read error. The chain couples TRBV7-7 to TRBJ2-5, with 13 bases aligning to TRBD2. Germline CDR1 and CDR2: SSHAT and FNYEAQ (reference sequence). The CDR3 runs 18 residues. For the CDR3, the DNA is TGTGCTAGCAGCCAACGACTAGCGGGGGGCAGATACCAAGAGACCCAGTACTTC. This sequence encodes CASSQRLAGGRYQETQYF.

V gene TRBV11-2 combines with J gene TRBJ1-2; D ambiguous. Between the trimmed V and J ends, which lost 2 bases and 5 bases, there was a span of 9 bases. Per the germline V gene, CDR1 is SGHAT and CDR2 is FQNNGV. The CDR3 consists of 13 residues. The CDR3 protein is CASSLNNGYGYTF. The CDR3 DNA follows: TGTGCCAGCAGCTTAAACAACGGGTATGGCTACACCTTC. Based on the CDR3 plus reference TRBV11-2 and TRBJ1-2, the full variable domain is EAGVAQSPRYKIIEKRQSVAFWCNPISGHATLYWYQQILGQGPKLLIQFQNNGVVDDSQLPKDRFSAERLKGVDSTLKIQPAKLEDSAVYLCASSLNNGYGYTFGSGTRLTVV.

V gene TRBV7-9 combines with J gene TRBJ1-1; D gene uncertain. CDR1 SEHNR and CDR2 FQNEAQ come from the germline V gene (reference sequence). CDR3 length: 18 residues. Between the trimmed V and J ends, which lost 3 bases and 1 base, there was a span of 21 bases. The CDR3 bases are TGTGCCAGCAGCTTTCCCAAATCGATAGCGAGTGGGAACACTGAAGCTTTCTTT. This sequence encodes CASSFPKSIASGNTEAFF.

This chain links TRBV11-3 with TRBJ1-1; perhaps TRBD1 as D (5 bases). Trimming pared 3 bases from V and 5 bases from J, leaving 10 bases between. In germline, CDR1 is SGHNT, CDR2 YENEEA. CDR3 size: 13 residues. The CDR3, as DNA: TGTGCCAGCAGCTTCTCCAGGGAGACTGAAGCTTTCTTT. Translated, it gives CASSFSRETEAFF.